Below, 17 T cell receptor beta chains from the same sample are listed, as sequenced in a study of T cell responses to AZD1222 COVID-19 vaccine. Only in-frame clones appear in the TCRdb table, and some are missing; sequencing was by immunoSEQ multiplex PCR. The sample carries around 95,000 clones, more than 75% recorded once. The sequences come from peripheral blood, collected on day 0 of AZD1222 vaccination. These receptors came from an adult in good health.

V gene TRBV9 combines with J gene TRBJ2-2, with 8 positions matching TRBD2. The V gene end was trimmed by 4 bases and the J gene end by 8 bases; junction bases not matched to a gene: 13. Germline V gene sequence: CDR1 SGDLS, CDR2 YYNGEE. This CDR3 is built from 16 residues. The CDR3 spells CASSPREAQARGELFF. CDR3 coding DNA: TGTGCCAGCAGCCCGCGGGAGGCTCAGGCGCGTGGGGAGCTGTTTTTT.

The chain uses TRBV7-9 and TRBJ2-5, with 10 bases that match TRBD1. The CDR3 loop spans 14 amino acids. V lost 5 bases to trimming and J lost 3 bases; unmatched junction nucleotides: 3. Germline CDR1 SEHNR, CDR2 FQNEAQ (reference sequence). The CDR3 DNA reads as TGTGCCAGCAGCCCCGGGACAGGGGAAGAGACCCAGTACTTC. Translated, it gives CASSPGTGEETQYF.

CDR3 in DNA: TGTGCCAGCAGTTTATATGGGACAGGGGGAGGGTCACCCCTCCACTTT. Encoded protein: CASSLYGTGGGSPLHF. The genes are TRBV28 and TRBJ1-6; 11 bases are shared with TRBD1. The CDR3 covers 16 residues. The V gene's germline CDR1 is MDHEN and CDR2 SYDVKM. After removal of 1 base from V and 10 bases from J, the junction contained 6 bases not matched to a gene.

The table lists this clone with a count of one. This rearrangement joins TRBV5-5 to TRBJ1-1; 7 bases match TRBD1. This CDR3 has 18 residues. Germline CDR1 is SGHKS and CDR2 is YYEKEE (reference sequence). The trim removed 0 bases at V and 2 bases at J, leaving 13 bases unmatched. The CDR3 nucleotides are TGTGCCAGCAGCTTGGTGGCGGGACAGATCGTATCCAACACTGAAGCTTTCTTT. Translation: CASSLVAGQIVSNTEAFF.

This chain connects TRBV29-1 to TRBJ1-2; D is unclear. This CDR3 has 12 amino acids. Germline assignment: CDR1 SQVTM and CDR2 ANQGSEA. Trimming removed 3 bases at V and 5 bases at J, with 10 bases between. The CDR3 sequence: CSVEMVGYGYTF. The DNA of the CDR3 is TGCAGCGTTGAGATGGTGGGTTATGGCTACACCTTC.

The chain links TRBV24-1 to TRBJ2-5; D is undetermined. Germline V gene sequence: CDR1 KGHDR, CDR2 SFDVKD. V dropped 3 bases and J dropped 0 bases, with 13 bases sitting between them. The CDR3 loop spans 16 amino acids. CDR3 nucleotide sequence: TGTGCCACCAGTGATAGATTCGGGCGAAACCAAGAGACCCAGTACTTC. Protein sequence: CATSDRFGRNQETQYF.

The chain recombines TRBV19 with TRBJ1-1, with D uncertain. Trimming pared 5 bases from V and 2 bases from J, leaving 9 bases between. The length of the CDR3 is 13 residues. The germline gives CDR1 LNHDA, CDR2 SQIVND (reference sequence). This CDR3 reads CASSSRINTEAFF. The CDR3 coding sequence is TGTGCCAGTAGTTCTCGGATTAACACTGAAGCTTTCTTT.

This clone was observed a handful of times. The chain recombines TRBV3-1 (or the pseudogene TRBV3-2) with TRBJ2-3; no firm D call. The CDR3 length is 11 residues. Germline V gives CDR1 LGHDT, CDR2 YNNKEL (reference sequence). Trimming pared 4 bases from V and 5 bases from J, leaving 4 bases between. The CDR3 region has the DNA TGTGCCAGCAGCCCCGGAGATACGCAGTATTTT. Its protein product is CASSPGDTQYF.

This chain links TRBV6-1 with TRBJ1-3; D is undetermined. Germline V CDR1 and CDR2: MNHNS, SASEGT. V was clipped by 0 bases and J by 3 bases, with 15 bases between them. There are 17 residues in the CDR3. Written as DNA, the CDR3 is TGTGCCAGCAGTGAAGCGCCGAGGGCTTCCGGTGGAAACACCATATATTTT. It translates to CASSEAPRASGGNTIYF.

The chain links TRBV10-3 to TRBJ2-3, with TRBD2 matching over 9 bases. Per the germline V gene, CDR1 is ENHRY and CDR2 is SYGVKD. The trim removed 6 bases at V and 5 bases at J, leaving 3 bases unmatched. This CDR3 spans 13 amino acids. The CDR3, as DNA: TGTGCCATCAGGGTAGCGGGAGTAGATACGCAGTATTTT. This codes for CAIRVAGVDTQYF.

The chain uses TRBV28 and TRBJ1-1, with 7 bases matching TRBD1. CDR3 length: 16 amino acids. Looked up from germline, CDR1 is MDHEN and CDR2 is SYDVKM. Trimming removed 3 bases from V and 3 bases from J; junction bases left unmatched: 10. Here the CDR3 DNA reads TGTGCCAGCAGTTTCCCACAGGGGCGAGGGGACACTGAAGCTTTCTTT. It translates to CASSFPQGRGDTEAFF.

This clone came up a few times. V is TRBV7-8 and J is TRBJ1-4; D not certain. Germline assignment: CDR1 SGHVS and CDR2 FQNEAQ. The CDR3 spans 15 residues. The V gene lost 5 bases and the J gene lost 0 bases, with 10 bases spanning the gap. For the CDR3, the DNA is TGTGCCAGCAGCGAAACGGATGCAACTAATGAAAAACTGTTTTTT. Its protein is CASSETDATNEKLFF.

The J gene is TRBJ1-4, the V gene TRBV15; a weak D match, TRBD1 (6 bases). Per the germline V gene, CDR1 is LNHNV and CDR2 is YYDKDF (reference sequence). This CDR3 has 17 residues. V dropped 0 bases and J dropped 4 bases, with 15 bases sitting between them. CDR3 coding DNA: TGTGCCACCAGCAGAGATAGGAGCAGGGGATTTAATGAAAAACTGTTTTTT. Its translation: CATSRDRSRGFNEKLFF.

The chain uses TRBV30 and TRBJ1-3; D is uncertain. The V end was cut by 4 bases, the J end by 0 bases, with 13 bases between. This CDR3 comprises 15 residues. The germline gives CDR1 GTSNPN, CDR2 SVGIG (reference sequence). This CDR3 is CAWTRGLSSGNTIYF. CDR3 in DNA: TGTGCCTGGACTAGAGGATTAAGCTCTGGAAACACCATATATTTT. Full variable domain (missing parts from reference TRBV30 and TRBJ1-3): SQTIHQWPATLVQPVGSPLSLECTVEGTSNPNLYWYRQAAGRGLQLLFYSVGIGQISSEVPQNLSASRPQDRQFILSSKKLLLSDSGFYLCAWTRGLSSGNTIYFGEGSWLTVV.

The chain links TRBV6-5 to TRBJ1-1; D is unresolved. Germline CDR1 reads MNHEY; CDR2 reads SVGAGI. Trimming cost V 0 bases and J 1 base, with 12 bases left between them. This CDR3 is built from 16 residues. The CDR3 spells CASSYSINPGNTEAFF. The CDR3 nucleotides read TGTGCCAGCAGTTACTCGATAAATCCGGGGAACACTGAAGCTTTCTTT.

This chain joins TRBV14 and TRBJ1-1, with D possibly matching TRBD1 (5 bases). The germline V gene has CDR1 SGHDN and CDR2 FVKESK. V shed 0 bases and J shed 11 bases, with 13 bases lying between them. The CDR3 totals 13 residues. CDR3 in amino acids: CASSQDLVGQAFF. In DNA, the CDR3 is TGTGCCAGCAGCCAAGATCTGGTGGGGCAGGCTTTCTTT.

The rearrangement uses TRBV5-1 and TRBJ2-4, with D possibly being TRBD1 (6 bases). CDR1 and CDR2 from the germline V gene are SGHRS and YFSETQ. Trimming cost V 1 base and J 6 bases, with 11 bases left between them. The CDR3 has 14 amino acids. The CDR3 sequence: CASSLWGQGNIQYF. As DNA, the CDR3 is TGCGCCAGCAGCTTGTGGGGGCAGGGAAACATTCAGTACTTC.